This T cell receptor beta chain was found in a study of cytomegalovirus exposure and HLA in healthy donors listed by TCRdb under 2017. As for the study more broadly: In an earlier analysis of roughly 500 of the donors, around 290 Gb of sequence data and 100 million or so unique TCR beta sequences from approximately 180 million T cells were reported. About 280 gigabases of sequencing data and 70 million to 95 million unique TCR sequences made up an early release that covered approximately 700 HLA-typed donors. The genetic ancestry cluster associated with self-reported Caucasian donors included 65% to 90% of the 398 genotyped donors. The study aimed to test whether cataloging public T cell receptors could reveal signatures of past pathogen exposure. The study profiled the T cell repertoires of 550 to 700 subjects by immunosequencing and related them to cytomegalovirus serostatus. A separate validation cohort of roughly 130 different subjects was used in addition to the roughly 700-subject first cohort. The study combined high-throughput TCR immunosequencing, statistical association of individual TCRs with disease status, and machine learning to predict cytomegalovirus infection status. A later analysis re-analyzed previously published TCR beta repertoires from roughly 690 donors and added high-resolution HLA genotyping to study TCR occurrence patterns. Rather than drawing on any new phenotypic data, the later analysis identified candidate immune exposures from TCR beta sequences and the way those sequences occurred across donors. An earlier analysis of 587 of the donors applied high-throughput TCR beta sequencing to assess whether each TCR beta V gene segment acted as functional or pseudogenic. Donor age, sex, ethnicity and CMV serostatus were compiled together with the repertoire data. A later genetic analysis used genome-wide SNP genotypes for about 60% of the 666 donors, treating that subset as a discovery cohort. All discovery cohort repertoires had been generated on a single sequencing platform. Both class I and class II loci were covered by HLA typing, at four-digit resolution. The number of donors typed differed by locus, with roughly 620-640 for A, B, C, DRB1 and DQB1, 522 for DQA1, 600 to 610 for DPA1, and roughly 450 for DPB1. Roughly 5 DR-DQ haplotypes were handled as single units for association and clustering, since linkage in the cohort was strong. Across around 400 genotyped donors of the cohort, an average of approximately 240,000 unique TCR beta nucleotide sequences per donor were sequenced, and roughly 17% of those sequences were non-productive. Broad study findings and their caveats: A later analysis found that TCR association rates varied across HLA loci, with DRB1 alleles showing the most associated TCRs and HLA-C alleles the fewest. A cluster of highly shared sequence variants was judged likely to represent a technical artifact of the sequencing pipeline. Because counts were too low, approximately 15 rarely observed V segments, including chromosome 9 orphons, were excluded from the earlier analysis of roughly 580 of the donors. A further reported finding was that TCR beta sequences accurately predicted the HLA-A and HLA-B alleles for most subjects in the first cohort. In an earlier analysis of roughly 500 of the donors, most TCR beta V segments appeared in productive rearrangements about 87% or about 30% of the time, broadly matching IMGT annotations. Linkage disequilibrium might explain the correlated functional status among segregating V segments, but an unknown experimental factor could not be ruled out. HLA typing was unavailable for some donors at each locus, so association tests used only the typed subset. It was suggested by the authors that the approach could potentially be generalized to other disease states and immunological phenotypes. Most CMV-associated TCR beta chains appeared to be HLA-restricted in a later analysis, and the HLA associations seemed to be driven largely by CMV exposure. Because the 87-base-pair reads could not distinguish some IMGT-functional V segments, including TRBV6-2 and TRBV6-3, those segments were excluded. In this cohort, only TCR beta chains were sequenced, and detectable features were limited by the absence of alpha or paired-chain data. An association between a missense DCLRE1C variant and V-gene and J-gene trimming of TCR beta chains was found in a later genetic analysis and replicated in an independent cohort. Strong co-occurrence of HLA alleles, especially DR and DQ, made assigning TCR associations to individual alleles difficult. Compared with the roughly 600-donor mean, donors in an Asian-associated ancestry cluster had fewer N-insertions in productive TCRs, according to a later genetic analysis. Presence/absence analyses assumed roughly uniform sequencing depth across donors, an assumption that may not hold. In vitro tests confirmed that a few of the cytomegalovirus-associated TCR beta chains recognize cytomegalovirus antigens. While some public TCRs were present in many individuals, most TCR sequences turned up only very rarely across donors. A later analysis associated 15,000 to 20,000 TCR beta sequences with specific HLA alleles at a false discovery rate of 0.05. The study listed approximately 160 TCR beta chains as associated with cytomegalovirus. For the cohort, immune exposure information was limited to CMV serostatus. According to a later analysis, parvovirus B19, influenza, CMV and Epstein-Barr virus appeared linked to several top co-occurrence clusters. A later analysis found that HLA-associated TCR beta chains were more clonally expanded and had lower generation probabilities than equally common non-associated chains. Cytomegalovirus status was reported to be diagnosed by the classifier with high specificity and sensitivity in both the original and validation cohorts.

V is trimmed back by 4 bases and J by 3 bases, and the junction contains 3 bases that no gene match accounts for. Reading the germline V gene gives CDR1 SGHRS and CDR2 YFSETQ. The CDR3 numbers 14 residues from cysteine through phenylalanine. Solely the CDR3 DNA is kept, with 42 bases framed from the first base. Library method: the immunoSEQ multiplex PCR assay. The multiplex PCR relied on a mix of 60 forward primers for TCR Vbeta segments and 13 reverse primers for TCR Jbeta segments. A multiplex PCR assay on genomic DNA amplified the CDR3 region of rearranged TCR beta genes. Amplified TCR beta libraries were sequenced as 87-base-pair reads on the Illumina HiSeq System. As for the original processing: A later analysis tallied roughly 80 million unique TCR beta chains across the 666 repertoires, and about 12 million of those chains were shared by two or more donors. To remove PCR and sequencing errors, raw reads were error-corrected and collapsed into unique sequences using a nearest-neighbor algorithm that merged closely related sequences. Alignment of CDR3 sequences to IMGT reference sequences was used to assign V, D and J gene segments. For a sequence to be retained, a match of at least six nucleotides was required to both a V gene segment and a J gene segment. A rearrangement was called productive if the CDR3 had no stop codons and remained in frame with V and J, and every other rearrangement was called non-productive. Following IMGT convention, CDR3 was defined as the stretch from the second conserved V-encoded cysteine up to the conserved J-encoded phenylalanine. In an earlier analysis of more than 550 of the donors, sequences lacking an unambiguous match to a single V gene segment were excluded. In an earlier analysis of a few hundred of the donors, V segments were called functional above 56.7% productive rearrangements and were called segregating when the between-donor standard deviation exceeded 5%. A statistical classification framework was built to diagnose cytomegalovirus status from the catalog of TCR beta chain sequences. In a later analysis, TCR nucleotide sequences were compared against IMGT/GENE-DB human TR gene sequences so that V and J genes could be assigned. In a later analysis, CDR3 sequences and most-parsimonious VDJ recombination scenarios were assigned using the TCRdist pipeline. In a later analysis, every TCR beta chain was defined by the combination of its CDR3 amino acid sequence and its V-gene family, and reads without a unique V-gene family were dropped. In a later analysis, 500 to 650 highly shared, low-generation-probability nucleotide sequences were removed to address suspected cross-contamination and a sequencing artifact. For each public chain, a later analysis derived a clonal expansion index from normalized ranks of inferred template counts within each repertoire. In a later analysis, generation probabilities were computed with a VDJ recombination model fitted to out-of-frame rearrangements, and the resulting probabilities were checked against IGoR. In a later analysis, hypergeometric tests were used to score TCR-TCR, TCR-HLA and TCR-CMV co-occurrence, with a repertoire-size bias correction applied to TCR pairs. False discovery rates were estimated in a later analysis by permuting HLA or CMV assignments 20 times. In a later analysis, co-occurring TCRs were grouped with DBSCAN, and TCRdist sequence similarity was added when clustering was performed within HLA-allele-positive subsets. For co-occurrence clustering, repertoires with fewer than 30,000 or more than 120,000 public chains were excluded, along with four to six repertoires with anomalous nucleotide sharing. The immuneACCESS repertoire file appears here via TCRdb, limited to in-frame rearrangements. These files lack a portion of the clones; in checked studies, under half of the deficit traces to unresolved V genes, and the cause of the others is not known. V, J and clone size derive from that table, while D and trimming were established from the DNA sequence. In this sample the table shows 130,000 or so clones, about 73% of which occur a single time. Together, the top ten hold around 2.1% of the sample.

Concerning this clone: Its antigen is still unknown. Base qualities were left out, and no much larger clone turns up one base away.

The cohort was made up of about 610 healthy bone marrow donors. All cohort members were sampled while nominally healthy, although unrecorded immune exposures were likely present. The donor tested CMV seropositive and was one of the 289 seropositive cohort members. Every donor gave a peripheral blood sample, and the peripheral blood mononuclear cells from that sample were used for TCR beta sequencing. Genomic DNA extraction from the blood cell samples was performed with the Qiagen DNeasy Blood Extraction Kit. The source material was PBMCs. The rearrangement combines TRBV5-1 with TRBJ2-2, and 7 junction bases match TRBD1. The receptor's source is a woman aged 40 to 49 in good health and CMV-seropositive. The CDR3 corresponds to CASSLQGYTGELFF. The DNA reads as follows: TGCGCCAGCAGCCTACAGGGGTACACCGGGGAGCTGTTTTTT.